The text below deals with one TCR beta chain. Its target is unknown. The entry originates in a study of tissue T cells after allogeneic stem cell transplantation. Measured with immunoSEQ multiplex PCR; TCRdb has only the in-frame clones, and not every one. The sample records about 25,000 clones, over 70% being singletons. Between the trimmed V and J ends, which lost 3 bases and 3 bases, there was a span of 13 bases. The CDR3 extends over 14 amino acids. Per germline, CDR1 DFQATT and CDR2 SNEGSKA (reference sequence). Study results and limitations: TCR repertoires tracked anatomic similarity, regardless of disease or transplant status. Blood and spleen captured only part of the tissue TCR repertoire. The study did not identify alloreactive or antigen-specific tissue TCRs, and some clones might be persisting host cells.

This specimen was tissue from the ileum, taken at autopsy. The source is a female donor over 55 with lung cancer. The chain links TRBV20-1 to TRBJ2-3; weak D call: TRBD1 (5 bases). CDR3 nucleotide sequence: TGCAGTGCTAGTAATCGGCAGGGTACAGATACGCAGTATTTT. Protein product: CSASNRQGTDTQYF.